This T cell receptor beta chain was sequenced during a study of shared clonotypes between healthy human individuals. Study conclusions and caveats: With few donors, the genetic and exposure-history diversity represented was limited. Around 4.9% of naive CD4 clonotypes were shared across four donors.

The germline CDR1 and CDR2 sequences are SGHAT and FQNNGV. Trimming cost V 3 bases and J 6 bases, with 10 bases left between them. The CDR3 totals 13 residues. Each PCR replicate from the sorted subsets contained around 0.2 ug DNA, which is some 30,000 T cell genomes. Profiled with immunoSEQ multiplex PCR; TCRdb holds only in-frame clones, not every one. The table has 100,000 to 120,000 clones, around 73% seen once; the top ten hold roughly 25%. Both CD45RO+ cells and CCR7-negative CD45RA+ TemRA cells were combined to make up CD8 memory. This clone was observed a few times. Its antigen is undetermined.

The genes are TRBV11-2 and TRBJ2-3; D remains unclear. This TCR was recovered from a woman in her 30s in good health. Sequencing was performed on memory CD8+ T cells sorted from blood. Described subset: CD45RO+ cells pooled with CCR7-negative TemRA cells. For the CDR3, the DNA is TGTGCCAGCAGCTTTACCCCCCCGGATACGCAGTATTTT. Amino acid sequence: CASSFTPPDTQYF.